This T cell receptor (beta chain) was sequenced for a study of OX40 agonist ivuxolimab in advanced cancers. Study summary: Ivuxolimab is a fully human IgG2 antibody that activates OX40 (CD134).

Exclusion of a patient followed from autoimmune disease history or systemic immunosuppression. Sequenced by immunoSEQ multiplex PCR; TCRdb stores in-frame clones only, minus some. The sample has 40,000 to 60,000 clones, approximately 90% seen once. Trimming stripped 3 bases from V and 2 bases from J, with 4 bases between. This CDR3 region has 11 residues. Germline loops: CDR1 GTSNPN, CDR2 SVGIG (reference sequence). The chain joins TRBV30 to TRBJ1-2, with D uncertain. This specimen consisted of CD4+ or CD8+ T cells sorted from blood, obtained in a trial of the OX40 agonist ivuxolimab. This clonotype was obtained from an adult with an advanced solid tumor such as melanoma, head and neck, liver or kidney cancer. The CDR3 protein is CAWRVNYGYTF. CDR3 nucleotide sequence: TGTGCCTGGAGGGTAAACTATGGCTACACCTTC.